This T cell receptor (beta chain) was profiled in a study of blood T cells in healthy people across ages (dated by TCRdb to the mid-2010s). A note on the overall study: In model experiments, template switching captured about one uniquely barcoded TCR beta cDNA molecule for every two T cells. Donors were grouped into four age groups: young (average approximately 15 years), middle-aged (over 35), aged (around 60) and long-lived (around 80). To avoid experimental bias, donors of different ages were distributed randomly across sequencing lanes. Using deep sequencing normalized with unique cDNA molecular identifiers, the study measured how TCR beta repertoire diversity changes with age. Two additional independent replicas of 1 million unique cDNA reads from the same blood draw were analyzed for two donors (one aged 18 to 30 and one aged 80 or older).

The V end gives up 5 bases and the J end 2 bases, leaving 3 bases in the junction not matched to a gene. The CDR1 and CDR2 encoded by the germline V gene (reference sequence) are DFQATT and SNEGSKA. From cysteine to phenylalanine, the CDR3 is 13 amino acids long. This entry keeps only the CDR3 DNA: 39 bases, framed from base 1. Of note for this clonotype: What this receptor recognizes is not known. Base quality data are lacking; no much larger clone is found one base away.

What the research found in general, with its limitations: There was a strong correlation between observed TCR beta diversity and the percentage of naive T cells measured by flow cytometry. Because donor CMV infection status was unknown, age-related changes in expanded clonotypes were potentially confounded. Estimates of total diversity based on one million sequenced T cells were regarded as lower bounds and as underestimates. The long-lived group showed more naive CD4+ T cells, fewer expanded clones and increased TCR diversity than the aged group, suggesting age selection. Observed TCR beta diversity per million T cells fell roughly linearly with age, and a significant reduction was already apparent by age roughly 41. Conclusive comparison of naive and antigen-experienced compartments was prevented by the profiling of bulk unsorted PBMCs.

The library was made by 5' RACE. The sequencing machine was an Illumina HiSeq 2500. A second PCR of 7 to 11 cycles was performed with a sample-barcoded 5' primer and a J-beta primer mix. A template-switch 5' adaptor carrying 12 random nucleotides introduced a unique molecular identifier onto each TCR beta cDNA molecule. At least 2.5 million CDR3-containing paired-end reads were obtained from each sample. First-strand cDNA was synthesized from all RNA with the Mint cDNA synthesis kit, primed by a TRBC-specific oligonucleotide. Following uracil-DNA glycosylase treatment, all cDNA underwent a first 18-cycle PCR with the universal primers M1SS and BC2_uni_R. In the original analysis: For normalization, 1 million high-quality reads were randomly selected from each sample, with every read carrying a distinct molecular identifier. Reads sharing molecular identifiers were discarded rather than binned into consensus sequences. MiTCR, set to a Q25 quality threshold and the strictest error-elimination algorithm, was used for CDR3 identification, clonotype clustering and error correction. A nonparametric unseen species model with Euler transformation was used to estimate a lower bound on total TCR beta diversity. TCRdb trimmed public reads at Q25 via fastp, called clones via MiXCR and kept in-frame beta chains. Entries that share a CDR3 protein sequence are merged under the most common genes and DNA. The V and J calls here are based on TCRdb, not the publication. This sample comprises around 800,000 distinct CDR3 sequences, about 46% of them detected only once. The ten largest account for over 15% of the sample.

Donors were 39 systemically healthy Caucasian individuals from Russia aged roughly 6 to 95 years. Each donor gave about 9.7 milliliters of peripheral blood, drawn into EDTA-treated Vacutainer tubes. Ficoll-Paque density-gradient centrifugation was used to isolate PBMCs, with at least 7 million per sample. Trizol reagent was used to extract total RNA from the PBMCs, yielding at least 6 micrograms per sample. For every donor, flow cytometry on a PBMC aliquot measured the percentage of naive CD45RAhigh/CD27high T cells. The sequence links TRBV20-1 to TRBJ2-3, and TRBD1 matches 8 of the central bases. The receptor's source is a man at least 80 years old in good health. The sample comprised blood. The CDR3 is CSAGTGPTDTQYF. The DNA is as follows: TGCAGTGCTGGGACAGGCCCCACAGATACGCAGTATTTT.